The 2 T cell receptor beta chains listed next were all sequenced from one sample in a study of T cells in Graves' hyperthyroidism and ophthalmopathy. Amplified TCR beta CDR3 regions came from RNA transcripts. The TCR CDR3 first-round RT-PCR relied on the HTBI primer set. TCRdb redid the calling of the multiplex PCR reads with MiXCR, one entry per CDR3 protein. The sample includes a few hundred thousand distinct CDR3 sequences, roughly 20% of them seen just once. Sequencing was done on a sample of blood. All receptors derive from a woman aged 45-65 years with Graves' hyperthyroidism.

This clonotype was found many times. Compared with germline, one end of the junction differs, possibly owing to a read error. The chain uses TRBV5-1 and TRBJ1-2; 9 bases agree with TRBD1. The CDR3 loop spans 14 amino acids. The germline V gene encodes CDR1 SGHRS and CDR2 YFSETQ. The DNA of the CDR3 is TGTGCCAGCAGTTCCGGACAGGGGAACTATGGCTACACCTTC. It translates to CASSSGQGNYGYTF. The whole variable domain, filled in from reference TRBV5-1 and TRBJ1-2, reads KAGVTQTPRYLIKTRGQQVTLSCSPISGHRSVSWYQQTPGQGLQFLFEYFSETQRNKGNFPGRFSGRQFSNSRSEMNVSTLELGDSALYLCASSSGQGNYGYTFGSGTRLTVV.

At least ten counts were recorded for this clonotype. CDR3 residues: CASSPGYGETQYF. The CDR3 region has the DNA TGTGCCAGCTCACCAGGTTACGGCGAGACCCAGTACTTC. V gene TRBV18 combines with J gene TRBJ2-5, with unresolved D. Germline V gives CDR1 KGHSH, CDR2 LQKENI. With 2 bases removed from V and 5 bases from J, the gap between germline ends came to 9 bases. The CDR3 length is 13 residues.